The 26 T cell receptor beta chains below were found in one sample sequenced in a study of follicular helper T cells after annual influenza vaccination. The time point here: 2014-2015 season, pre-vaccination. Generated by immunoSEQ multiplex PCR, the TCRdb table keeps only in-frame clones and is missing some. Here the sample spans about 14,000 clones, approximately 85% being singletons. This specimen consisted of CXCR5- memory CD4+ T cells sorted from blood, obtained on the day of influenza vaccination. The receptors here all came from an adult who received the influenza vaccine.

The chain links TRBV2 to TRBJ1-2; D gene unclear. The CDR3 sequence is 16 residues long. Trimming stripped 5 bases from V and 3 bases from J, with 19 bases between. The germline V gene has CDR1 SNHLY and CDR2 FYNNEI. CDR3 in amino acids: CASSLPDRSRDYGYTF. In nucleotides, the CDR3 is TGTGCCAGCAGTCTACCGGACCGCAGCCGGGACTATGGCTACACCTTC.

CDR3: CASSGQQETQYF. CDR3 sequence (DNA): TGTGCCAGCAGTGGACAGCAAGAGACCCAGTACTTC. The chain uses TRBV2 and TRBJ2-5, with D possibly being TRBD1 (5 bases). Trimming removed 4 bases from V and 2 bases from J, with 5 bases in between. This CDR3 spans 12 amino acids. Germline lookup yields CDR1 SNHLY and CDR2 FYNNEI.

The chain combines TRBV27 with TRBJ2-1; D remains unclear. Germline V lookup: CDR1 MNHEY, CDR2 SMNVEV (reference sequence). V lost 2 bases and J lost 0, with 11 bases in between. The CDR3 totals 16 residues. The CDR3 is CASSLLTWSSYNEQFF. DNA for the CDR3: TGTGCCAGCAGTTTACTAACATGGAGCTCCTACAATGAGCAGTTCTTC.

The chain is built from TRBV5-4 and TRBJ2-7; 8 bases line up with TRBD1. Germline CDR1 and CDR2: SGHNT and YYREEE (reference sequence). V shed 4 bases, J shed 1 base, and the junction held 4 bases outside the gene matches. The CDR3 is made up of 14 amino acids. CDR3 residues: CASSKGQGSYEQYF. The DNA for the CDR3 is TGTGCCAGCAGCAAAGGACAGGGTTCCTACGAGCAGTACTTC. Combining the CDR3 with reference TRBV5-4 and TRBJ2-7 gives the whole variable domain ETGVTQSPTHLIKTRGQQVTLRCSSQSGHNTVSWYQQALGQGPQFIFQYYREEENGRGNFPPRFSGLQFPNYSSELNVNALELDDSALYLCASSKGQGSYEQYFGPGTRLTVT.

The chain carries TRBV4-1 and TRBJ2-1; the match to TRBD1 covers 7 bases. With 3 bases clipped from V and 15 bases from J, the junction kept 8 bases outside the gene matches. CDR1 is MGHRA and CDR2 is YSYEKL in the germline V gene. CDR3 length equals 12 residues. CDR3 protein: CASSHQGGPRFF. The CDR3 nucleotides are TGCGCCAGCAGCCACCAAGGGGGCCCCCGGTTCTTC.

The J gene is TRBJ1-6, the V gene TRBV6-5; D unresolved. The CDR3 extends over 15 amino acids. Germline V lookup: CDR1 MNHEY, CDR2 SVGAGI. Trimming left V 8 bases short and J 6 bases short, with 17 bases between. CDR3 loop: CASGRSSPANSPLHF. CDR3 in DNA: TGTGCCAGCGGAAGGTCCTCACCGGCTAATTCACCCCTCCACTTT.

This chain joins TRBV19 and TRBJ1-1, with 7 bases that match TRBD1. The CDR3 length is 14 residues. V lost 3 bases to trimming and J lost 4 bases; unmatched junction nucleotides: 5. CDR1 and CDR2 (germline): LNHDA, SQIVND (reference sequence). CDR3 in amino acids: CASSMRQGGTEAFF. In nucleotides, the CDR3 is TGTGCCAGTAGTATGCGACAGGGTGGCACTGAAGCTTTCTTT.

The chain recombines TRBV4-3 with TRBJ2-7; TRBD2 agrees at 11 bases. The CDR3 length is 15 residues. Losses at the gene ends were 4 bases for V and 2 bases for J; bases not matched to a gene: 4. From germline, CDR1 is LGHNA and CDR2 YSLEER. The CDR3 loop is CASSLGTSGTYEQYF. CDR3 nucleotides: TGCGCCAGCAGCCTGGGGACTAGCGGCACCTACGAGCAGTACTTC.

The chain uses TRBV27 and TRBJ2-1; possibly TRBD1 for D (6 bases). The CDR3 loop spans 15 amino acids. The germline CDR1 and CDR2 sequences are MNHEY and SMNVEV (reference sequence). V lost 5 bases, J lost 3 bases, and 14 bases lay in between. CDR3 nucleotides: TGTGCCAGCAGTGAAATGTGGGGGCGCTACAATGAGCAGTTCTTC. Amino acid sequence: CASSEMWGRYNEQFF.

The chain combines TRBV6-1 with TRBJ1-6; TRBD1 is a possible D gene (5 bases). The CDR3 totals 16 residues. Germline loops: CDR1 MNHNS, CDR2 SASEGT. Trimming took off 2 bases at V and 3 bases at J, with 11 bases between the two ends. CDR3 amino acids: CASSESDSVYNSPLHF. The CDR3 DNA reads as TGTGCCAGCAGTGAAAGCGACAGTGTCTATAATTCACCCCTCCACTTT.

The V and J genes are TRBV7-8 and TRBJ2-5; unclear D gene. This CDR3 has 11 residues. V gave up 2 bases and J gave up 5 bases, with 3 bases separating them. Germline V lookup: CDR1 SGHVS, CDR2 FQNEAQ. DNA for the CDR3: TGTGCCAGCAGCTTATATGAGACCCAGTACTTC. This sequence encodes CASSLYETQYF.

CDR3 bases: TGTGCCAGCATGTCGAGCGGGGCCAAAAACATTCAGTACTTC. Protein sequence: CASMSSGAKNIQYF. The chain combines TRBV6-1 with TRBJ2-4; D may be TRBD2 (6 bases). V lost 7 bases, J lost 1 base, and 11 bases lay in between. The V gene's germline CDR1 is MNHNS and CDR2 SASEGT. This CDR3 contains 14 residues.

A single count supports this clone. The chain joins TRBV27 to TRBJ2-2; 10 nucleotides line up with TRBD2. The CDR3 has 19 amino acids. Germline V gene sequence: CDR1 MNHEY, CDR2 SMNVEV (reference sequence). V was clipped by 8 bases and J by 3 bases; unmatched bases: 18. CDR3 residues: CASPYPPLAGESYTGELFF. The DNA of the CDR3 is TGTGCCAGCCCCTACCCCCCTCTAGCGGGGGAGTCTTACACCGGGGAGCTGTTTTTT.

The chain has TRBV27 and TRBJ2-2; maybe TRBD2 (5 bases). Per the germline V gene, CDR1 is MNHEY and CDR2 is SMNVEV (reference sequence). Trimming pared 7 bases from V and 4 bases from J, leaving 13 bases between. The CDR3 totals 14 residues. Here the CDR3 reads CASIDGDGTGELFF. The CDR3, as DNA: TGTGCCAGCATCGACGGGGATGGCACCGGGGAGCTGTTTTTT.

The rearrangement links TRBV28 to TRBJ2-2; perhaps TRBD1 as D (6 bases). Per the germline V gene, CDR1 is MDHEN and CDR2 is SYDVKM. The V end lost 6 bases, the J end lost 2 bases, and 13 bases lay between the germline ends. The CDR3 contains 15 residues. For the CDR3, the DNA is TGTGCCAGCAGAACCGGGACAACAAACACCGGGGAGCTGTTTTTT. It translates to CASRTGTTNTGELFF.

The rearrangement joins TRBV2 to TRBJ2-7, with 11 positions matching TRBD1. The CDR3 spans 14 residues. CDR1 is SNHLY and CDR2 is FYNNEI in the germline V gene. The junction had 4 bases not matched to a gene; V was cut back by 6 bases and J by 3 bases. This CDR3 is CASRRGQGVYEQYF. The DNA for the CDR3 is TGTGCCAGCAGGAGGGGACAGGGGGTCTACGAGCAGTACTTC.

The chain has TRBV9 and TRBJ1-2, with D possibly TRBD1 on 6 matching bases. There are 13 residues in the CDR3. Germline V gene data show CDR1 as SGDLS and CDR2 as YYNGEE. V lost 4 bases and J 8 bases, leaving 15 bases between the germline ends. CDR3 coding DNA: TGTGCCAGCAGCACACGGACAGTCGGCGGCTACACCTTC. Amino acids: CASSTRTVGGYTF.

The chain joins TRBV28 to TRBJ2-3; TRBD1 matches 8 bases. The CDR3 totals 15 residues. Germline V gene lookup returns CDR1 MDHEN and CDR2 SYDVKM. With 6 bases clipped from V and 6 bases from J, the junction kept 11 bases outside the gene matches. The CDR3 loop reads CASRTSRGRWDTQYF. For the CDR3, the DNA is TGTGCCAGCAGAACCTCCAGGGGGCGCTGGGATACGCAGTATTTT.

This clone has a single count. The V call is TRBV28, the J call TRBJ1-1, with D perhaps matching TRBD1 (6 bases). The CDR3 has 16 amino acids. Germline loops: CDR1 MDHEN, CDR2 SYDVKM. V was cut by 4 bases and J by 0 bases, with 15 bases left in between. As DNA, the CDR3 is TGTGCCAGCAGTTCTCATTCCGGGGGCCTGAACACTGAAGCTTTCTTT. Its protein is CASSSHSGGLNTEAFF.

The genes are TRBV9 and TRBJ2-3; 11 nucleotides line up with TRBD2. Germline V gene data show CDR1 as SGDLS and CDR2 as YYNGEE. The CDR3 length is 16 residues. After removal of 4 bases from V and 4 bases from J, the junction contained 8 bases not matched to a gene. CDR3 nucleotide sequence: TGTGCCAGCAGCTCATTAGCGGGGGGGCCTTCAGATACGCAGTATTTT. It codes for CASSSLAGGPSDTQYF.

V is TRBV30 and J is TRBJ2-3, with TRBD1 matching 7 bases. CDR1 GTSNPN and CDR2 SVGIG come from the germline V gene (reference sequence). This CDR3 contains 17 residues. The V gene end was trimmed by 4 bases and the J gene end by 2 bases; junction bases not matched to a gene: 15. DNA of the CDR3: TGTGCCTGGACCGACAGGGACCCACTAATAAACACAGATACGCAGTATTTT. Encoded protein: CAWTDRDPLINTDTQYF.

This clone was found a few times. The V gene is TRBV6-5, the J gene TRBJ2-7, with D uncertain. Germline V gives CDR1 MNHEY, CDR2 SVGAGI. Trimming cost V 6 bases and J 9 bases, with 12 bases left between them. This CDR3 has 11 residues. The CDR3 region has the DNA TGTGCCAGCAGGGAACTTAGAGTGCAGTACTTC. Amino acids: CASRELRVQYF.

The chain combines TRBV18 with TRBJ1-6; D remains unclear. This CDR3 has 14 residues. V shed 4 bases and J shed 5 bases, with 9 bases lying between them. The V gene's germline CDR1 is KGHSH and CDR2 LQKENI. The CDR3 DNA is TGTGCCAGCTCACTCCAAGTTGATAATTCACCCCTCCACTTT. It translates to CASSLQVDNSPLHF.

The chain employs TRBV10-3 and TRBJ2-7; 7 bases line up with TRBD2. This CDR3 has 15 amino acids. Germline CDR1 is ENHRY and CDR2 is SYGVKD. J gave up 7 bases and V 2 bases, and 11 bases lay outside the gene matches. The CDR3 loop reads CAISESSMGGEEQYF. In DNA form, the CDR3 reads TGTGCCATCAGTGAGAGCAGCATGGGGGGGGAGGAGCAGTACTTC.

The rearrangement uses TRBV7-2 and TRBJ1-5; a possible D gene is TRBD1 (5 bases). CDR3 length equals 15 residues. Germline values: CDR1 SGHTA, CDR2 FQGNSA. The V and J ends lost 0 bases and 7 bases respectively, with 13 bases between them. This chain's CDR3 is CASSLALGAGQPQHF. DNA for the CDR3: TGTGCCAGCAGCTTAGCGCTAGGGGCAGGGCAGCCCCAGCATTTT. Based on the CDR3 plus reference TRBV7-2 and TRBJ1-5, the full variable domain is GAGVSQSPSNKVTEKGKDVELRCDPISGHTALYWYRQSLGQGLEFLIYFQGNSAPDKSGLPSDRFSAERTGGSVSTLTIQRTQQEDSAVYLCASSLALGAGQPQHFGDGTRLSIL.

The gene calls are TRBV5-1 and TRBJ2-2; no reliable D call. Trimming took off 0 bases at V and 2 bases at J, with 8 bases between the two ends. This CDR3 has 15 amino acids. Per germline, CDR1 SGHRS and CDR2 YFSETQ. This CDR3 reads CASSLGLPNTGELFF. CDR3 nucleotide sequence: TGCGCCAGCAGCTTGGGACTTCCCAACACCGGGGAGCTGTTTTTT. Using reference TRBV5-1 and TRBJ2-2 for the parts outside the CDR3, the full variable domain is KAGVTQTPRYLIKTRGQQVTLSCSPISGHRSVSWYQQTPGQGLQFLFEYFSETQRNKGNFPGRFSGRQFSNSRSEMNVSTLELGDSALYLCASSLGLPNTGELFFGEGSRLTVL.